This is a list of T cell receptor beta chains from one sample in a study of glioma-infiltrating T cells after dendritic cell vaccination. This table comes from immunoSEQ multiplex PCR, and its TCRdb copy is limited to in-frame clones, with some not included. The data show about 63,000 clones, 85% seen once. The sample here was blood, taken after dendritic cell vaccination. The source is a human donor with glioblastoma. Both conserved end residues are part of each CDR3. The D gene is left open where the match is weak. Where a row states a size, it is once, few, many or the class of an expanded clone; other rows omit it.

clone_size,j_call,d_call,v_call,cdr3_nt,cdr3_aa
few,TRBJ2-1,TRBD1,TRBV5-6,TGTGCCAGCAGCTTTTTTACGGACAGGGGGCGCGATGAGCAGTTCTTC,CASSFFTDRGRDEQFF
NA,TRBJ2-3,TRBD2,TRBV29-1,TGCAGCGTTGATCTGACTAGCGGGGGGGCCGATACGCAGTATTTT,CSVDLTSGGADTQYF
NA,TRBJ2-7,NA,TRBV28,TGTGCCAGCAGTTCCCCACTCAGGCACAGGGATACCTACGAGCAGTACTTC,CASSSPLRHRDTYEQYF
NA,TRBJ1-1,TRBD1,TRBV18,TGTGCCAGCTCAAGACAGGGGGCGGACACTGAAGCTTTCTTT,CASSRQGADTEAFF
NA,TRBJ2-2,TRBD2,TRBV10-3,TGTGCCATCAGTGTTACCGGGACTAGTTCGGCCGGGGAGCTGTTTTTT,CAISVTGTSSAGELFF
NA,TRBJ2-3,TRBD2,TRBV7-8,TGTGCCAGCAGCAAGGAGACTAGCGGGGGGTTCACAGATACGCAGTATTTT,CASSKETSGGFTDTQYF
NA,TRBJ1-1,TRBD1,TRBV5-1,TGCGCCAGCAGCTTGGGGGGGACAGCGAACACTGAAGCTTTCTTT,CASSLGGTANTEAFF
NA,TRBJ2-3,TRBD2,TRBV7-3,TGTGCCAGCAGTAAAAGCGGGGGGGCAACAGATACGCAGTATTTT,CASSKSGGATDTQYF
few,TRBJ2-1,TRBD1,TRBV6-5,TGTGCCACCAGAAGGGACAGGGGGTTGGGTGAGCAGTTCTTC,CATRRDRGLGEQFF
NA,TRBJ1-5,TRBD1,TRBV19,TGTGCCAGTAGTATCCACAGGGGTCTTAATAGCAATCAGCCCCAGCATTTT,CASSIHRGLNSNQPQHF
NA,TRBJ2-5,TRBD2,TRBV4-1,TGCGCCAGCAGCCAAATTGGACTAGCGGGGGTGGGAGAGACCCAGTACTTC,CASSQIGLAGVGETQYF